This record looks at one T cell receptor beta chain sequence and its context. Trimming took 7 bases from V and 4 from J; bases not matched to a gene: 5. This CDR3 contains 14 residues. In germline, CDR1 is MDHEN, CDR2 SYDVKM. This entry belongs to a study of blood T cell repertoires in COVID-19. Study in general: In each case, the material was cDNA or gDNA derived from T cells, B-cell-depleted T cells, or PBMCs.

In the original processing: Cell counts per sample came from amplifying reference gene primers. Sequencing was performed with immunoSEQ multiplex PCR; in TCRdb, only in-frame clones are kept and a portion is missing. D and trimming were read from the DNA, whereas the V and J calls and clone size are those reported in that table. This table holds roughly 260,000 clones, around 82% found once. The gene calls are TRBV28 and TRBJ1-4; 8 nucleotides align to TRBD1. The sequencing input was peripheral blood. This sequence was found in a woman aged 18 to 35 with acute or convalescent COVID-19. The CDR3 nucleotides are TGTGCCAGCAATGCGGACAGGGTTAATGAAAAACTGTTTTTT. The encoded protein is CASNADRVNEKLFF.